The clone carrying this T cell receptor (beta chain) was detected a few times. Time point of the sample: pre-sensitization, week 0. Specified treatment: therapeutic diphenylcyclopropenone sensitization with weekly scalp DPC. In TCRdb, the RACE reads were re-called with MiXCR into one record per CDR3 protein. This table has around 110,000 distinct CDR3 sequences, 9% to 15% appearing once. The data were obtained in a study of human T cells and chemical hapten exposure. The wider study: Diphenylcyclopropenone was administered weekly to the scalp of patients throughout the approximately 24-week study.

The receptor was derived from a woman aged 50 to 65 with alopecia areata. Some clones in this sample may be carry-over from other donors' samples. The sequencing used whole blood, collected in connection with sensitization to the hapten diphenylcyclopropenone (DPC).

The CDR3 region is CASSSQWEGQGQFF. DNA of the CDR3: TGTGCCAGCAGCTCCCAATGGGAGGGGCAGGGGCAGTTCTTC. The chain is built from TRBV11-2 and TRBJ2-1; 7 positions match TRBD2. The CDR3 extends over 14 amino acids. CDR1 is SGHAT and CDR2 is FQNNGV in the germline V gene. V lost 4 bases to trimming and J lost 12 bases; unmatched junction nucleotides: 12.